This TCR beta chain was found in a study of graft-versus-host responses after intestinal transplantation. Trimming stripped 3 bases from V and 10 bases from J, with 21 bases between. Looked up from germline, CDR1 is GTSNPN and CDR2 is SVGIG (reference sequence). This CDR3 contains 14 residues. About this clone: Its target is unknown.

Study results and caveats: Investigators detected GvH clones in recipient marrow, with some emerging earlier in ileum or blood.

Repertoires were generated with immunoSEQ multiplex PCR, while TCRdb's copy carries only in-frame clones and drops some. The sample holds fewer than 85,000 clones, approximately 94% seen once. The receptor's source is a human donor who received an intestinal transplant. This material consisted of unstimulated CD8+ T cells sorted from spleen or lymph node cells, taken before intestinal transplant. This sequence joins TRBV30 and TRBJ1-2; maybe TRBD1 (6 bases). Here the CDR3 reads CAWRGRAEGGDYTF. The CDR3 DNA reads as TGTGCCTGGAGGGGAAGGGCGGAGGGGGGGGACTACACCTTC.